Below, one TCR beta chain is given with its context. Sequencing used immunoSEQ multiplex PCR; TCRdb keeps in-frame clones, though not all of them. The data contain around 140,000 clones, around 89% of them singletons. Time point denoted: baseline pretreatment blood. The treatment denotes: 15 Gy SBRT to primary tumor, nephrectomy 4 weeks later. This CDR3 spans 14 amino acids. V was pared by 4 bases and J by 4 bases, with 13 bases between. CDR1 and CDR2 from the germline V gene are SGHRS and YFSETQ. These data originate in a study of radiation and T cells in renal cell carcinoma. The chain employs TRBV5-1 and TRBJ2-3, with D maybe TRBD2 (6 bases). This sequence was found in a woman aged 70-85 years with renal cell carcinoma. Source: blood, taken from a patient whose treatment included radiotherapy and nephrectomy. The CDR3 DNA reads TGCGCCAGCAGCGTACCGACTAGTGCAGATACGCAGTATTTT. Amino acids: CASSVPTSADTQYF.